Listed here are 30 T cell receptor beta chains from one sample, sequenced in a study of T-cell reconstitution after alpha-beta-depleted transplantation in children. Library preparation (for TCRbeta) was performed with unique molecular identifiers. TCRdb re-called the PCR reads through MiXCR, storing one row per CDR3 protein. The repertoire consists of some 220,000 distinct CDR3 sequences, with roughly 10% occurring once and the leading ten covering 28%. Sequencing used PBMCs, obtained before TCRalphabeta/CD19-depleted stem cell transplant. These TCRs come from a child in the first two years of life with acute myeloid leukemia, due to receive a stem cell transplant.

This clonotype was seen ten or more times. The genes are TRBV5-6 and TRBJ2-3, with 11 bases lining up with TRBD2. Losses at the gene ends were 0 bases for V and 0 bases for J; bases not matched to a gene: 9. The CDR3 sequence is 19 residues long. CDR1 is SGHDT and CDR2 is YYEEEE in the germline V gene. Here the CDR3 DNA reads TGTGCCAGCAGCTTGGGGCCACCGGGACTAGCGGATAGCACAGATACGCAGTATTTT. Its translation: CASSLGPPGLADSTDTQYF.

The sample holds many counts of this clonotype. The chain uses TRBV10-1 and TRBJ2-2; maybe TRBD1 (6 bases). Germline V lookup: CDR1 WNHNN, CDR2 SYGVQD (reference sequence). V lost 6 bases and J 12 bases, leaving 17 bases between the germline ends. The CDR3 loop spans 13 amino acids. The CDR3 nucleotides read TGCGCCAGCAGCCCGATACGAGGACAGAAGCTGTTTTTT. Translating gives CASSPIRGQKLFF.

At least ten counts were recorded for this clonotype. The J gene is TRBJ2-5, the V gene TRBV5-1; D remains ambiguous. The CDR3 contains 16 residues. V was shortened by 0 bases and J by 1 base, with 13 bases between the two germline ends. The germline V gene encodes CDR1 SGHRS and CDR2 YFSETQ. For the CDR3, the DNA is TGCGCCAGCAGCTTGGAAAGCTCCTTATCCCAAGAGACCCAGTACTTC. Encoded protein: CASSLESSLSQETQYF.

Ten or more counts support this clonotype. This sequence joins TRBV7-3 and TRBJ2-3; unclear D gene. V was shortened by 0 bases and J by 0 bases, with 7 bases between the two germline ends. CDR1 and CDR2 (germline): SGHTA, FQGTGA. The CDR3 loop spans 15 amino acids. The CDR3 protein is CASSLTSVSTDTQYF. CDR3 nucleotide sequence: TGTGCCAGCAGCTTAACTTCTGTTAGCACAGATACGCAGTATTTT.

This clonotype was recorded many times. The genes are TRBV20-1 and TRBJ1-4; the D is unclear. The V gene lost 6 bases and the J gene lost 3 bases, with 14 bases spanning the gap. From germline, CDR1 is DFQATT and CDR2 SNEGSKA (reference sequence). The CDR3 extends over 14 amino acids. The CDR3 spells CSASTVLSNEKLFF. In nucleotides, the CDR3 is TGCAGTGCGAGTACAGTTCTCTCTAATGAAAAACTGTTTTTT.

This clonotype was seen many times. The CDR3 DNA sequence: TGCGCCAGCAATACAGGGGGCGCCACCTACGAGCAGTACTTC. It is translated as CASNTGGATYEQYF. The chain is built from TRBV5-1 and TRBJ2-7; 9 bases match TRBD1. After removal of 6 bases from V and 2 bases from J, the junction contained 6 bases not matched to a gene. The CDR3 is 14 amino acids. The germline CDR1 and CDR2 sequences are SGHRS and YFSETQ.

The V and J genes are TRBV6-5 and TRBJ2-7; D may be TRBD1 or TRBD2 (6 bases each). V gave up 4 bases and J gave up 5 bases, with 21 bases separating them. The germline V gene has CDR1 MNHEY and CDR2 SVGAGI. The CDR3 loop spans 16 amino acids. The CDR3 sequence: CASSSNRQVRRDEQYF. CDR3 in DNA: TGTGCCAGCAGTTCAAATCGACAGGTACGGAGGGACGAGCAGTACTTC.

In this sample, this clonotype turned up many times. An end of the junction differs from the germline gene, which may be a read error. J is TRBJ1-1 and V is TRBV2, with TRBD1 identical over 8 bases. Per the germline V gene, CDR1 is SNHLY and CDR2 is FYNNEI. CDR3 size: 15 residues. The DNA of the CDR3 is TGTGCCAGCAGGGAAGGACAGGGACGGGGCACTGAAGCTTTCTTT. It translates to CASREGQGRGTEAFF.

This clonotype has at least ten counts. The chain links TRBV14 to TRBJ2-2, with D hard to call. Trimming took 2 bases from V and 4 from J, leaving 8 bases between them. CDR3 size: 14 residues. Germline V gives CDR1 SGHDN, CDR2 FVKESK. CDR3 in amino acids: CASSQIWSTGELFF. The CDR3, as DNA: TGTGCCAGCAGCCAAATCTGGTCCACCGGGGAGCTGTTTTTT.

This clonotype was found many times. V usage is TRBV18 and J usage is TRBJ2-1; possibly TRBD1 for D (6 bases). The CDR3 totals 16 residues. The ends were cut back, 1 base at V and 4 bases at J, with 14 bases in the middle. The germline gives CDR1 KGHSH, CDR2 LQKENI. DNA for the CDR3: TGTGCCAGCTCACCACTACCCGGGACAACTTACAATGAGCAGTTCTTC. Translation: CASSPLPGTTYNEQFF.

This clonotype was observed many times. The genes are TRBV4-1 and TRBJ1-3; D perhaps matches TRBD1 (5 bases). The CDR3 has 17 residues. CDR1 and CDR2 from the germline V gene are MGHRA and YSYEKL. V lost 1 base and J lost 0, with 13 bases in between. The chain's CDR3 is CASSQVDSDSSGNTIYF. CDR3 nucleotide sequence: TGCGCCAGCAGCCAAGTAGACAGCGATAGCTCTGGAAACACCATATATTTT.

This clonotype was found many times. The V and J genes are TRBV20-1 and TRBJ2-7; the D is unclear. The CDR3 loop spans 11 amino acids. Germline V gene data show CDR1 as DFQATT and CDR2 as SNEGSKA (reference sequence). The V end was cut by 3 bases, the J end by 5 bases, with 8 bases between. As DNA, the CDR3 is TGCAGTGCTAGTTGGCTGAACGAGCAGTACTTC. Translated, it gives CSASWLNEQYF.

This clonotype has at least ten counts. The chain links TRBV4-2 to TRBJ2-5; D gene unclear. Germline V lookup: CDR1 LGHNA, CDR2 YNFKEQ. The length of the CDR3 is 14 residues. The ends were cut back, 4 bases at V and 1 base at J, with 10 bases in the middle. CDR3 bases: TGTGCCAGCAGCCCCCGCGTGGGCCAAGAGACCCAGTACTTC. Translated, it gives CASSPRVGQETQYF.

Concerning this clonotype: Possible read error: a much larger clone is one base away. This chain links TRBV29-1 with TRBJ2-7, with D perhaps TRBD2 (6 bases). Germline loops: CDR1 SQVTM, CDR2 ANQGSEA. The CDR3 is 12 residues long. CDR3 coding DNA: TGCAGCGCGCGGGGCGTTTTCTTCGAGCGGTACTTC. Its protein product is CSARGVFFERYF.

This clonotype was counted ten times or more. The chain combines TRBV10-2 with TRBJ2-1, with 15 bases aligning to TRBD2. CDR1 is WSHSY and CDR2 is SAAADI in the germline V gene. The CDR3 covers 15 residues. Unmatched junction bases numbered 4, after V lost 8 bases and J lost 5 bases. The CDR3 is CASGLAGGPNNEQFF. CDR3 nucleotides: TGCGCCAGCGGACTAGCGGGGGGGCCTAACAATGAGCAGTTCTTC.

This clonotype came up many times. J is TRBJ1-4 and V is TRBV11-2; 7 bases are shared with TRBD1. The CDR3 extends over 14 amino acids. In germline, CDR1 is SGHAT, CDR2 FQNNGV. With V trimmed by 4 bases and J by 3 bases, 2 bases remained unmatched. Written as DNA, the CDR3 is TGTGCCAGCAGCTGGGGACAGTCTAATGAAAAACTGTTTTTT. Translating gives CASSWGQSNEKLFF.

This clonotype has ten or more counts. This chain links TRBV20-1 with TRBJ2-3; D not resolved. This CDR3 has 13 residues. Germline CDR1 and CDR2: DFQATT and SNEGSKA (reference sequence). The CDR3 DNA reads TGCAGCACCCCTAGTTCACACACAGATACGCAGTATTTT. Translated, it gives CSTPSSHTDTQYF.

This clonotype was seen repeatedly, ten times or more. This chain joins TRBV20-1 and TRBJ2-1; D unclear. V was shortened by 6 bases and J by 2 bases, with 17 bases between the two germline ends. The CDR3 totals 15 residues. Germline loops: CDR1 DFQATT, CDR2 SNEGSKA (reference sequence). The CDR3 spells CSAFTLAAPYNEQFF. The CDR3 bases are TGCAGTGCCTTCACTTTAGCTGCTCCCTACAATGAGCAGTTCTTC.

This clonotype was detected ten times or more. The rearrangement uses TRBV28 and TRBJ2-7; no reliable D call. Germline CDR1 is MDHEN and CDR2 is SYDVKM. V was clipped by 4 bases and J by 9 bases, with 10 bases between them. CDR3 length equals 11 residues. The CDR3 reads CASSSRSGQYF. Written as DNA, the CDR3 is TGTGCCAGCAGTTCCCGGTCTGGGCAGTACTTC.

The chain has TRBV19 and TRBJ1-1; D remains ambiguous. Trimming took off 3 bases at V and 4 bases at J, with 9 bases between the two ends. Germline CDR1 LNHDA, CDR2 SQIVND (reference sequence). The CDR3 extends over 13 amino acids. The CDR3 reads CASSMPEFTEAFF. The CDR3 region has the DNA TGTGCCAGTAGTATGCCGGAGTTCACTGAAGCTTTCTTT.

At least ten counts were recorded for this clonotype. V usage is TRBV29-1 and J usage is TRBJ2-3, with TRBD2 matching 13 bases. Trimming removed 6 bases from V and 3 bases from J; junction bases left unmatched: 3. The V gene's germline CDR1 is SQVTM and CDR2 ANQGSEA. The CDR3 is 14 amino acids. The CDR3 sequence is CSVSGLAGTDTQYF. In nucleotides, the CDR3 is TGCAGCGTATCGGGACTAGCGGGAACAGATACGCAGTATTTT.

This clonotype has just a few counts. The V and J genes are TRBV20-1 and TRBJ1-5; D is ambiguous. The CDR3 covers 11 residues. V lost 4 bases and J lost 12, with 13 bases in between. Germline V CDR1 and CDR2: DFQATT, SNEGSKA (reference sequence). CDR3 bases: TGCAGTGCTATCCTAGCTGGGAGCCAGCATTTT. It codes for CSAILAGSQHF.

V gene TRBV6-5 combines with J gene TRBJ1-2; D gene unclear. Germline values: CDR1 MNHEY, CDR2 SVGAGI. The ends were cut back, 7 bases at V and 4 bases at J, with 19 bases in the middle. The CDR3 runs to 15 residues. The CDR3 region is CASKRTGEASYGYTF. The DNA of the CDR3 is TGTGCCAGCAAGCGTACCGGGGAGGCCTCCTATGGCTACACCTTC.

Ten or more counts support this clonotype. The chain combines TRBV12-3 or TRBV12-4 with TRBJ2-7, with D possibly TRBD1 on 6 matching bases. V was trimmed by 4 bases and J by 0 bases, leaving 13 bases between them. This CDR3 is 15 amino acids long. The chain's CDR3 is CASSSQGTISYEQYF. The CDR3 DNA sequence: TGTGCCAGCAGTTCCCAGGGGACCATCTCCTACGAGCAGTACTTC.

Ten or more counts support this clonotype. This sequence joins TRBV5-5 and TRBJ2-5; D could derive from TRBD1 or TRBD2 (5 bases each). The germline gives CDR1 SGHKS, CDR2 YYEKEE (reference sequence). This CDR3 has 13 amino acids. With 6 bases removed from V and 4 bases from J, the gap between germline ends came to 13 bases. CDR3 sequence reads: CASKFGAGETQYF. The DNA for the CDR3 is TGTGCCAGCAAATTTGGGGCGGGAGAGACCCAGTACTTC.

The sample holds many counts of this clonotype. At one of its ends the junction is not consistent with the germline gene, which may arise from a read error. V gene TRBV2 combines with J gene TRBJ2-7; weak D call: TRBD2 (6 bases). The CDR3 runs to 11 residues. Germline CDR1 SNHLY, CDR2 FYNNEI. The CDR3 DNA reads as TGTGCCAGCACCTCAGCGGGCACTGGAAACTTC. Amino acid sequence: CASTSAGTGNF. The whole variable domain, filled in from reference TRBV2 and TRBJ2-7, reads EPEVTQTPSHQVTQMGQEVILRCVPISNHLYFYWYRQILGQKVEFLVSFYNNEISEKSEIFDDQFSVERPDGSNFTLKIRSTKLEDSAMYFCASTSAGTGNFGPGTRLTVT.

Ten or more counts support this clonotype. The chain has TRBV18 and TRBJ1-2, with unresolved D. CDR1 is KGHSH and CDR2 is LQKENI in the germline V gene. Trimming took off 2 bases at V and 2 bases at J, with 9 bases between the two ends. This CDR3 region has 14 residues. The DNA of the CDR3 is TGTGCCAGCTCACCAGGGAGGGCGAACTATGGCTACACCTTC. Protein: CASSPGRANYGYTF. Full variable domain (remainder filled in from reference TRBV18 and TRBJ1-2): NAGVMQNPRHLVRRRGQEARLRCSPMKGHSHVYWYRQLPEEGLKFMVYLQKENIIDESGMPKERFSAEFPKEGPSILRIQQVVRGDSAAYFCASSPGRANYGYTFGSGTRLTVV.

This clonotype has ten or more counts. The CDR3 protein is CASSLNEPTDTQYF. CDR3 sequence (DNA): TGCGCCAGCAGCTTGAACGAGCCCACAGATACGCAGTATTTT. The chain links TRBV5-1 to TRBJ2-3; no clear D. V dropped 1 base and J dropped 2 bases, with 8 bases sitting between them. The germline V gene has CDR1 SGHRS and CDR2 YFSETQ. CDR3 length equals 14 residues.

This clonotype has ten or more counts. This chain connects TRBV6-1 to TRBJ1-5, with 8 bases matching TRBD1. Per germline, CDR1 MNHNS and CDR2 SASEGT. Unmatched junction bases numbered 7, after V lost 5 bases and J lost 7 bases. CDR3 length equals 14 residues. The CDR3 here is CASSQGTGGQPQHF. The CDR3 DNA reads as TGTGCCAGCAGTCAGGGGACAGGAGGCCAGCCCCAGCATTTT.

This clonotype was recorded many times. V is TRBV5-8 and J is TRBJ2-2; TRBD1 matches at 9 bases. This CDR3 has 15 residues. V lost 4 bases to trimming and J lost 6 bases; unmatched junction nucleotides: 7. CDR1 is SGHTS and CDR2 is YDEGEE in the germline V gene. In nucleotides, the CDR3 is TGTGCCAGCAGCCACCGGGACAGGGTGTCCGGGGAGCTGTTTTTT. Protein sequence: CASSHRDRVSGELFF.